These T cell receptor beta chains were read from a single sample in a study of T cell responses to AZD1222 COVID-19 vaccine. Only in-frame clones appear in the TCRdb table, and some are missing; sequencing was by immunoSEQ multiplex PCR. The sample consists of 150,000 to 200,000 clones, approximately 90% of them appearing once. This material consisted of peripheral blood, taken 28 days after the second AZD1222 dose. The receptors stem from an adult who received the AZD1222 COVID-19 vaccine. Each CDR3 is given with its conserved first and last residue. D genes are given only for firm matches. Expanded clones are given a class, and other clones once, few, many or no size at all.

TRBJ1-1	NA	TRBV4-3	NA	TGCGCCAGCAGCCAAGACACCATCCGGAACACTGAAGCTTTCTTT	CASSQDTIRNTEAFF
TRBJ1-2	once	TRBV30	NA	TGTGCCTGGAGTGTATATGGGGCAGGGCGCACAGGCTACACCTTC	CAWSVYGAGRTGYTF
TRBJ1-1	NA	TRBV15	NA	TGTGCCACCAGCAGCGGGACGGGTCGGACCACTGAAGCTTTCTTT	CATSSGTGRTTEAFF
TRBJ2-1	NA	TRBV19	NA	TGTGCCAGTAGTCCCGCCCCTGGACGGGGGAGCTCCTACAATGAGCAGTTCTTC	CASSPAPGRGSSYNEQFF
TRBJ1-2	few	TRBV2	TRBD1	TGTGCCAGCAGCGACAACAGGGGGCAAAACTATGGCTACACCTTC	CASSDNRGQNYGYTF
TRBJ2-3	NA	TRBV7-3	TRBD2	TGTGCCAGCAGCCCCCGCGGTGGCGGGAGAAGCACAGATACGCAGTATTTT	CASSPRGGGRSTDTQYF
TRBJ1-3	NA	TRBV18	TRBD1	TGTGCCAGCTCACCACTAGACCGACAGGGCCCTGGAAACACCATATATTTT	CASSPLDRQGPGNTIYF
TRBJ2-1	NA	TRBV7-3	TRBD1	TGTGCCAGCAGCTCACCGGACAGGGGGGGATACAATGAGCAGTTCTTC	CASSSPDRGGYNEQFF
TRBJ2-1	NA	TRBV25-1	TRBD2	TGTGCCAGCAGCCCCCACTCAGGCGGGAGGGTTGGTGAGCAGTTCTTC	CASSPHSGGRVGEQFF
TRBJ2-1	NA	TRBV7-3	NA	TGTGCCAGCAGCCTGGGACTCCCCAACAATGAGCAGTTCTTC	CASSLGLPNNEQFF
TRBJ2-2	NA	TRBV7-2	NA	TGTGCCAGCGGACCCTTCACCGGGGAGCTGTTTTTT	CASGPFTGELFF
TRBJ1-2	once	TRBV7-2	NA	TGTGCCATTGGGACGGGCCCGTATGGCTACACCTTC	CAIGTGPYGYTF
TRBJ1-1	NA	TRBV5-1	NA	TGCGCCAGCAGCTTGGACAGGGCGAACACTGAAGCTTTCTTT	CASSLDRANTEAFF
TRBJ2-1	NA	TRBV7-2	TRBD2	TGTGCCAGCAGCTTAGACGGGACTAGCAGCTACAATGAGCAGTTCTTC	CASSLDGTSSYNEQFF
TRBJ1-5	NA	TRBV10-3	NA	TGTGCCATCAGTGCCAAAGGAGGGAATCAGCCCCAGCATTTT	CAISAKGGNQPQHF
TRBJ1-2	NA	TRBV2	TRBD1	TGTGCCAGCAGCCTGACAGGGGTGGACTATGGCTACACCTTC	CASSLTGVDYGYTF
TRBJ2-7	NA	TRBV9	NA	TGTGCCAGCAGCGTAGGTGCTAGGAGCTCCTACGAGCAGTACTTC	CASSVGARSSYEQYF
TRBJ1-6	NA	TRBV6-5	NA	TGTGCCAGCAGTTACTCCCTACAGGGTTTGGATTCACCCCTCCACTTT	CASSYSLQGLDSPLHF
TRBJ2-5	NA	TRBV12-3/TRBV12-4	NA	TGTGCCAGCAGCCAACAGGTACAAGAGACCCAGTACTTC	CASSQQVQETQYF
TRBJ2-3	NA	TRBV10-2	TRBD2	TGCGCCAGCAGGGGACTAGCGGGGGCAGATACGCAGTATTTT	CASRGLAGADTQYF